This T cell receptor (beta chain) was identified during a study of blood T cell repertoires in COVID-19. Study context: Specimens from acute and convalescent COVID-19 originated in the United States, Italy and Spain.

The V end lost 5 bases, the J end lost 9 bases, and 17 bases lay between the germline ends. Germline-derived CDR1 and CDR2 are LNHDA and SQIVND (reference sequence). The CDR3 has 15 residues. TCRdb's copy holds only in-frame clones and misses some; the assay was immunoSEQ multiplex PCR. Of about 210,000 clones in the sample, roughly four fifths were seen once. Cohorts were based on clinical histories the participants reported. Cohort 3 recovery required two negative PCRs, clearance, or symptom resolution. The V and J genes are TRBV19 and TRBJ1-6; TRBD1 is a possible D gene (6 bases). The sample taken for sequencing was PBMCs or T cells enriched from blood (not recorded which). The receptor was derived from a man aged 35-49 years who had recovered from COVID-19. In nucleotides, the CDR3 is TGTGCCAGTAGTCTTAACAGGGAGTCGGGTTCACCCCTCCACTTT. Protein: CASSLNRESGSPLHF.